Listed below are T cell receptor beta chains from one sample, sequenced in a study of radiotherapy plus CTLA-4 blockade in lung cancer. The method was immunoSEQ multiplex PCR; TCRdb's version includes in-frame clones alone and lacks a portion of them. The sample yields more than 90,000 clones, 78% seen once. The sample here was peripheral blood, taken from a patient treated with radiotherapy plus ipilimumab. These TCRs come from a human donor with non-small cell lung cancer who had a partial response to radiotherapy plus ipilimumab. CDR3s include the opening cysteine and the closing phenylalanine or tryptophan. The D gene is left open where the match is weak. Rows give clone size only sometimes, using once, few, many, or a class for an expanded clone.

cdr3_aa,cdr3_nt,d_call,v_call,j_call,cdr3_length,clone_size
CASSLSRAGLKGDTQYF,TGTGCCAGCAGTTTATCTAGGGCCGGATTGAAGGGGGATACGCAGTATTTT,-,TRBV27,TRBJ2-3,17,-
CASSQNGQPNTEAFF,TGTGCCAGCAGCCAAAACGGACAGCCGAACACTGAAGCTTTCTTT,-,TRBV2,TRBJ1-1,15,-
CASSGSTGVQETQYF,TGTGCCAGCAGTGGATCAACAGGGGTCCAAGAGACCCAGTACTTC,TRBD1,TRBV9,TRBJ2-5,15,-
CASSLLSGNEKLFF,TGTGCCAGCAGTTTACTGTCAGGGAATGAAAAACTGTTTTTT,-,TRBV28,TRBJ1-4,14,-
CATSTTDRINIQYF,TGTGCCACCAGCACAACGGACAGGATAAACATTCAGTACTTC,TRBD1,TRBV15,TRBJ2-4,14,-
CASSQDRGGNNVLTF,TGTGCCAGCAGCCAAGATCGAGGGGGAAACAACGTCCTGACTTTC,-,TRBV4-2,TRBJ2-6,15,-
CASSLSNLGQGRGELFF,TGTGCCAGCAGCCTAAGCAACCTCGGACAGGGGCGCGGGGAGCTGTTTTTT,TRBD1,TRBV5-4,TRBJ2-2,17,-
CASSYQANEKLFF,TGTGCCAGTTCTTACCAGGCCAATGAAAAACTGTTTTTT,-,TRBV2,TRBJ1-4,13,many
CASSTSGGGGYGYTF,TGTGCCAGCAGTACCTCAGGGGGAGGAGGCTATGGCTACACCTTC,TRBD1,TRBV28,TRBJ1-2,15,-
CASSPGQGPDTQYF,TGTGCCAGCAGCCCGGGACAGGGCCCAGATACGCAGTATTTT,TRBD1,TRBV5-4,TRBJ2-3,14,once
CASSQGGVGELTNEKLFF,TGTGCCAGCAGCCAAGGGGGGGTGGGGGAATTAACTAATGAAAAACTGTTTTTT,-,TRBV4-2,TRBJ1-4,18,-
CASSESLSNQPQHF,TGTGCCAGCAGTGAAAGCTTGAGCAATCAGCCCCAGCATTTT,-,TRBV6-1,TRBJ1-5,14,once
CATSRDRGLAGETQYF,TGTGCCACCAGCAGAGATCGTGGACTAGCGGGCGAGACCCAGTACTTC,TRBD2,TRBV15,TRBJ2-5,16,-
CASSQDAEGGLAGELFF,TGCGCCAGCAGCCAGGATGCCGAGGGGGGGCTGGCCGGGGAGCTGTTTTTT,-,TRBV4-1,TRBJ2-2,17,once
CASSSAGGYSYEQYF,TGTGCCAGCAGCTCAGCGGGAGGCTATTCCTACGAGCAGTACTTC,TRBD2,TRBV11-2,TRBJ2-7,15,few
CASSLAASGGIDTQYF,TGTGCCAGCAGCTTAGCGGCTAGCGGGGGGATAGATACGCAGTATTTT,TRBD2,TRBV7-2,TRBJ2-3,16,-
CASSIPVGGYTF,TGTGCCAGCAGCATACCCGTCGGTGGCTACACCTTC,-,TRBV28,TRBJ1-2,12,-
CAWSKQGRTWNTIYF,TGTGCCTGGAGCAAACAGGGCCGCACATGGAACACCATATATTTT,-,TRBV30,TRBJ1-3,15,once
CASSRLTGGQETQYF,TGTGCCAGCAGTCGACTGACAGGGGGCCAAGAGACCCAGTACTTC,TRBD1,TRBV28,TRBJ2-5,15,-
CASSRTPAYEQYF,TGCGCCAGCAGCAGGACACCCGCCTACGAGCAGTACTTC,-,TRBV10-1,TRBJ2-7,13,-
CASSLTPPSTDTQYF,TGTGCCAGCAGTCTAACTCCCCCCAGCACAGATACGCAGTATTTT,-,TRBV6-5,TRBJ2-3,15,-
CASSPHTGPGELFF,TGTGCCAGCAGTCCACATACAGGGCCCGGGGAGCTGTTTTTT,-,TRBV28,TRBJ2-2,14,-
CASSLEGGYGETQYF,TGCGCCAGCAGCTTGGAGGGAGGGTACGGAGAGACCCAGTACTTC,TRBD2,TRBV5-1,TRBJ2-5,15,-
CASSLGGTSNQPQHF,TGCGCCAGCAGCTTGGGCGGGACTAGCAATCAGCCCCAGCATTTT,-,TRBV5-1,TRBJ1-5,15,-
CAWSPGTSGYEQYF,TGTGCCTGGAGTCCCGGGACTAGCGGTTACGAGCAGTACTTC,TRBD2,TRBV30,TRBJ2-7,14,-